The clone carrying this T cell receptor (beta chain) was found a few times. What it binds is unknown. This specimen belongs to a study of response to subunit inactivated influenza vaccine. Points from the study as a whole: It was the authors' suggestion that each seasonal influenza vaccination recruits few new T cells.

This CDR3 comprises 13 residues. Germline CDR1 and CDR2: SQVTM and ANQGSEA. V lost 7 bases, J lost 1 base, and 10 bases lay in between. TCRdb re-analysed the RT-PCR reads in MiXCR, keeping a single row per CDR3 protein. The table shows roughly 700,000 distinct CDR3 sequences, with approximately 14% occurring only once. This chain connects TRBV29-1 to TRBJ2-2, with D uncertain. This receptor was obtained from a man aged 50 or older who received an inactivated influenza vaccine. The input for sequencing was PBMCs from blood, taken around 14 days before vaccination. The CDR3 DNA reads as TGCAGCGCCGCCCCAGAGAACACCGGGGAGCTGTTTTTT. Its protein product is CSAAPENTGELFF.